Each of the 26 T cell receptor beta chains below was sequenced from the same sample in a study of HIV-infected patients and healthy controls. All unsorted peripheral T cells were captured because whole blood was used without fractionation. cDNA was made from 400 to 500 ng RNA using alpha and beta constant primers. Alpha and beta chain libraries were made separately by chain-specific third strand synthesis with multiplexing indices. TCRdb reanalysed the 5' RACE reads using MiXCR and keeps one entry per CDR3 protein. Among 10,000 to 15,000 distinct CDR3 sequences listed, roughly a tenth were seen once. Sequenced material: blood. Receptors originate from an adult in good health.

This clonotype was seen repeatedly, ten times or more. The chain recombines TRBV18 with TRBJ1-6, with D uncertain. Germline V CDR1 and CDR2: KGHSH, LQKENI. The germline V and J ends were trimmed by 3 bases and 9 bases, with 15 bases remaining between them. CDR3 length: 15 amino acids. DNA for the CDR3: TGTGCCAGCTCACCCGGGGTCCTAAAGGGTTCACCCCTCCACTTT. It encodes CASSPGVLKGSPLHF.

By sample fraction, this clonotype is medium-sized. The chain couples TRBV28 to TRBJ2-1; the match to TRBD1 covers 9 bases. Germline V gives CDR1 MDHEN, CDR2 SYDVKM. The CDR3 length is 17 residues. After removal of 5 bases from V and 0 bases from J, the junction contained 8 bases not matched to a gene. CDR3 DNA: TGTGCCAGCAGTCCCAAAGGACAGGGGAGCTCCTACAATGAGCAGTTCTTC. Its translation is CASSPKGQGSSYNEQFF.

This clonotype came up many times. The chain joins TRBV21-1 to TRBJ2-1; the table's D gene call, TRBD2, was not cross checked with the DNA. TRBV21-1 constitutes a pseudogene. CDR3 size: 21 residues. The CDR3 protein is CASEPHRTSGREFRAYNEQFF. For the CDR3, the DNA is TGTGCCAGCGAACCCCACAGGACTAGCGGGAGGGAATTTCGAGCCTACAATGAGCAGTTCTTC.

Many counts were recorded for this clonotype. V usage is TRBV4-2 and J usage is TRBJ2-7, with 10 nucleotides matching TRBD2. Germline CDR1 is LGHNA and CDR2 is YNFKEQ. V trimming: 1 base; J trimming: 6 bases; junction bases outside the gene matches: 15. The CDR3 runs to 18 residues. Here the CDR3 DNA reads TGTGCCAGCAGCCAAGGAGGGAGGTCCGGGACTAGCGTTCCCGAGCAGTACTTC. As protein: CASSQGGRSGTSVPEQYF.

This clonotype appeared many times. The chain links TRBV20-1 to TRBJ1-5; no clear D. Germline CDR1 DFQATT, CDR2 SNEGSKA (reference sequence). The CDR3 length is 12 residues. V was pared by 3 bases and J by 4 bases, with 7 bases between. For the CDR3, the DNA is TGCAGTGCTAGTTACCCTAATCAGCCCCAGCATTTT. Protein: CSASYPNQPQHF.

This clonotype was seen repeatedly, ten times or more. The rearrangement links TRBV7-3 to TRBJ2-2; TRBD2 matches 8 bases. Trimming took 5 bases from V and 1 from J; bases not matched to a gene: 3. CDR1 is SGHTA and CDR2 is FQGTGA in the germline V gene. The CDR3 is 15 residues long. The CDR3 DNA follows: TGTGCCAGCAGCCGAAGCGGGAGGAACACCGGGGAGCTGTTTTTT. Its translation: CASSRSGRNTGELFF.

By share, this clonotype ranks as medium-sized (0.01 to 0.1%). The V and J genes are TRBV12-3 or TRBV12-4 and TRBJ1-5; unclear D gene. Trimming removed 1 base from V and 0 bases from J, with 10 bases in between. CDR3 length: 16 residues. The CDR3, as DNA: TGTGCCAGCAGTTTAGGAGGGCAGATTAGCAATCAGCCCCAGCATTTT. This encodes CASSLGGQISNQPQHF.

By sample share, this clonotype is medium-sized. This chain joins TRBV7-2 and TRBJ2-3; 7 positions match TRBD2. Germline V gene data show CDR1 as SGHTA and CDR2 as FQGNSA. The length of the CDR3 is 13 residues. The J segment lost 4 bases and the V segment lost 8 bases, leaving 6 bases of the junction unmatched. CDR3 residues: CASRGVGSDTQYF. CDR3 nucleotides: TGTGCCAGCCGGGGGGTGGGCTCAGATACGCAGTATTTT.

For the CDR3, the DNA is TGTGCCAGCAGCTTCTACAGGGACACTGAAGCTTTCTTT. Translation: CASSFYRDTEAFF. The chain has TRBV7-2 and TRBJ1-1; D might be TRBD1 (6 bases). Germline V gene data show CDR1 as SGHTA and CDR2 as FQGNSA. The length of the CDR3 is 13 residues. V dropped 3 bases and J dropped 3 bases, with 8 bases sitting between them.

This clonotype was counted at least ten times. This rearrangement joins TRBV7-2 to TRBJ2-5; perhaps TRBD2 as D (5 bases). This CDR3 has 17 amino acids. Trimming removed 7 bases from V and 2 bases from J, with 23 bases in between. The germline gives CDR1 SGHTA, CDR2 FQGNSA. The CDR3 loop reads CASTSLVGVEGQETQYF. In DNA form, the CDR3 reads TGTGCCAGCACCTCGCTGGTCGGTGTCGAGGGTCAAGAGACCCAGTACTTC.

This clonotype has at least ten counts. The chain combines TRBV6-6 with TRBJ1-6; D is perhaps TRBD1 (5 bases). This CDR3 is 13 amino acids long. CDR1 and CDR2 (germline): MNHNY, SVGAGI (reference sequence). Trimming pared 6 bases from V and 10 bases from J, leaving 13 bases between. Here the CDR3 reads CASRDIKPSPLHF. DNA of the CDR3: TGTGCCAGCAGGGACATTAAACCCTCACCCCTCCACTTT.

This clonotype showed up many times. The chain couples TRBV7-6 to TRBJ2-1; D might be TRBD1 or TRBD2, each matching 6 bases. The CDR3 runs 16 residues. Trimming removed 2 bases from V and 9 bases from J, with 20 bases in between. The germline CDR1 and CDR2 sequences are SGHVS and FNYEAQ. CDR3 nucleotides: TGTGCCAGCAGCTTAAGGCCAGCTGGGGGGCAGGGTGAGCAGTTCTTC. Amino acid sequence: CASSLRPAGGQGEQFF.

By sample fraction, this clonotype is medium-sized. The V gene is TRBV20-1, the J gene TRBJ1-2; D gene uncertain. This CDR3 spans 14 amino acids. Germline values: CDR1 DFQATT, CDR2 SNEGSKA (reference sequence). V lost 0 bases to trimming and J lost 8 bases, with 16 bases between them. CDR3 DNA: TGCAGTGCTAGAGATAGCCAAGGATATGGGGGCTACACCTTC. Its translation is CSARDSQGYGGYTF.

This clonotype came up many times. The chain couples TRBV18 to TRBJ2-2, with TRBD2 identical over 9 bases. This CDR3 is 16 amino acids long. Trimming cost V 3 bases and J 7 bases; bases outside gene matches: 9. Germline CDR1 reads KGHSH; CDR2 reads LQKENI. The DNA of the CDR3 is TGTGCCAGCTCACCCTCGGCTAGCGGGACGAACGGGGAGCTGTTTTTT. This encodes CASSPSASGTNGELFF.

This clonotype is classed as medium-sized. The rearrangement uses TRBV4-1 and TRBJ1-6; TRBD1 matches 10 bases. V shed 5 bases, J shed 9 bases, and the junction held 4 bases outside the gene matches. This CDR3 is built from 14 residues. Germline CDR1 and CDR2: MGHRA and YSYEKL. In nucleotides, the CDR3 is TGCGCCAGCAGCAACCGGGACAGGGGTTCACCCCTCCACTTT. The encoded protein is CASSNRDRGSPLHF.

The sample holds many counts of this clonotype. The rearrangement uses TRBV5-6 and TRBJ1-1; D ambiguous. From germline, CDR1 is SGHDT and CDR2 YYEEEE. The V end lost 0 bases, the J end lost 6 bases, and 12 bases lay between the germline ends. The CDR3 consists of 14 residues. CDR3 nucleotide sequence: TGTGCCAGCAGCTTGGGCAGGACCAACGCTGAAGCTTTCTTT. Translated, it gives CASSLGRTNAEAFF.

Many counts were recorded for this clonotype. The CDR3 nucleotides are TGTGCCGTATCCGGAGACCAAGAGACCCAGTACTTC. Protein: CAVSGDQETQYF. This chain joins TRBV12-3 or TRBV12-4 and TRBJ2-5, with D hard to call. V was pared by 11 bases and J by 0 bases, with 10 bases between. This CDR3 is built from 12 residues.

This clonotype was found many times. The V gene is TRBV12-3 or TRBV12-4, the J gene TRBJ1-1; 9 bases are a match to TRBD1. With 7 bases clipped from V and 4 bases from J, the junction kept 10 bases outside the gene matches. The CDR3 is made up of 15 amino acids. In nucleotides, the CDR3 is TGTGCCAGCACCCTAGGAAGGACAGGGGCCACTGAAGCTTTCTTT. Translated: CASTLGRTGATEAFF.

By proportion, this clonotype is medium-sized. The V call is TRBV28, the J call TRBJ2-1; perhaps TRBD1 as D (5 bases). Germline V lookup: CDR1 MDHEN, CDR2 SYDVKM. The CDR3 runs to 15 residues. Trimming stripped 6 bases from V and 4 bases from J, with 16 bases between. The CDR3 loop is CASRQDRNAYNEQFF. In DNA form, the CDR3 reads TGTGCCAGCAGGCAAGACAGAAACGCGTACAATGAGCAGTTCTTC. Full variable domain (remainder filled in from reference TRBV28 and TRBJ2-1): DVKVTQSSRYLVKRTGEKVFLECVQDMDHENMFWYRQDPGLGLRLIYFSYDVKMKEKGDIPEGYSVSREKKERFSLILESASTNQTSMYLCASRQDRNAYNEQFFGPGTRLTVL.

The chain combines TRBV7-8 with TRBJ1-2; D may be TRBD1 (5 bases). The CDR3 sequence is 14 residues long. The germline V gene has CDR1 SGHVS and CDR2 FQNEAQ. Trimming took 4 bases from V and 4 from J, leaving 13 bases between them. CDR3 coding DNA: TGTGCCAGCAGCTCTCGTAGACAGATCTATGGCTACACCTTC. This gives the protein CASSSRRQIYGYTF. Together with reference TRBV7-8 and TRBJ1-2, the CDR3 gives the full variable domain: GAGVSQSPRYKVAKRGQDVALRCDPISGHVSLFWYQQALGQGPEFLTYFQNEAQLDKSGLPSDRFFAERPEGSVSTLKIQRTQQEDSAVYLCASSSRRQIYGYTFGSGTRLTVV.

This clonotype ranks as medium-sized. The CDR3, as DNA: TGTGCCAGCAGTTATTATGGACATCCTAATGAAAAACTGTTTTTT. It encodes CASSYYGHPNEKLFF. The chain links TRBV28 to TRBJ1-4; the D gene is possibly TRBD1 (5 bases). The germline CDR1 and CDR2 sequences are MDHEN and SYDVKM. Trimming stripped 4 bases from V and 3 bases from J, with 12 bases between. CDR3 length: 15 amino acids.

This clonotype is categorized as medium-sized. Written as DNA, the CDR3 is TGTGCCTGGTCCCAGGGGTTTGCTGGAAACACCATATATTTT. This sequence encodes CAWSQGFAGNTIYF. The chain carries TRBV30 and TRBJ1-3; maybe TRBD1 (6 bases). The germline gives CDR1 GTSNPN, CDR2 SVGIG (reference sequence). Trimming removed 5 bases at V and 2 bases at J, with 13 bases between. The CDR3 length is 14 residues.

CDR3 protein: CASSLVGIAGRYEQYF. CDR3 DNA: TGTGCCAGCAGCTTAGTTGGGATAGCGGGAAGGTACGAGCAGTACTTC. This rearrangement joins TRBV7-2 to TRBJ2-7; 8 bases are a match to TRBD2. This CDR3 comprises 16 residues. The germline V gene encodes CDR1 SGHTA and CDR2 FQGNSA. The junction had 9 bases not matched to a gene; V was cut back by 1 base and J by 4 bases.

This clonotype was seen repeatedly, ten times or more. The chain carries TRBV7-8 and TRBJ2-1, with D uncertain. This CDR3 spans 15 amino acids. V was shortened by 4 bases and J by 2 bases, with 12 bases between the two germline ends. Germline CDR1 SGHVS, CDR2 FQNEAQ. CDR3 loop: CASSSPMGTYNEQFF. The DNA for the CDR3 is TGTGCCAGCAGCTCCCCCATGGGAACCTACAATGAGCAGTTCTTC.

The chain employs TRBV6-6 and TRBJ1-5, with D unresolved. The germline V gene has CDR1 MNHNY and CDR2 SVGAGI (reference sequence). The CDR3 is made up of 17 amino acids. The V and J ends lost 6 bases and 4 bases respectively, with 22 bases between them. The CDR3 region is CASRSGSSAIRNQPQHF. CDR3 in DNA: TGTGCCAGCAGGTCCGGATCTTCGGCCATAAGGAATCAGCCCCAGCATTTT.

There are many counts of this clonotype. The V gene is TRBV9, the J gene TRBJ2-5; D unresolved. The CDR3 contains 14 residues. V lost 3 bases and J 1 base, leaving 10 bases between the germline ends. Germline values: CDR1 SGDLS, CDR2 YYNGEE. The CDR3, as DNA: TGTGCCAGCAGCGCTGGAGACCTCCAAGAGACCCAGTACTTC. Amino acids: CASSAGDLQETQYF.